In its sample, the clone carrying this T cell receptor (beta chain) was seen a few times. Its antigen is unknown. This CDR3 is built from 12 residues. Trimming cost V 4 bases and J 3 bases, with 6 bases left between them. The V gene's germline CDR1 is ENHRY and CDR2 SYGVKD. The 5'RACE method, run with constant-segment primers, produced TCR alpha and TCR beta cDNA libraries (carrying sample barcodes and UMIs). TCRdb re-called the 5' RACE reads with MiXCR, one entry per CDR3 protein. This repertoire shows 150,000 to 200,000 distinct CDR3 sequences, about 9.9% found once; its top ten account for approximately 3.4%. These data originate in a study of T-cell memory formation after mild COVID-19. Study-level information: The TCR clusters were mostly specific to one donor. Study-wide points: The pre-infection memory compartment contained some responding clones, suggesting cross-reactive memory joined. CD4+ contracting clones were found mainly in CM and EM, and CD8+ ones in EMRA.

This receptor was taken from a man younger than 30 who had mild COVID-19 (a few samples of this study predate the infection). Cell type and time point are not known. Sequencing input: PBMCs or a T cell subset sorted from them (not recorded which). The chain couples TRBV10-3 to TRBJ1-2; D unclear. Here the CDR3 DNA reads TGTGCCATCAGTGCCGGGGACTATGGCTACACCTTC. Encoded protein: CAISAGDYGYTF.